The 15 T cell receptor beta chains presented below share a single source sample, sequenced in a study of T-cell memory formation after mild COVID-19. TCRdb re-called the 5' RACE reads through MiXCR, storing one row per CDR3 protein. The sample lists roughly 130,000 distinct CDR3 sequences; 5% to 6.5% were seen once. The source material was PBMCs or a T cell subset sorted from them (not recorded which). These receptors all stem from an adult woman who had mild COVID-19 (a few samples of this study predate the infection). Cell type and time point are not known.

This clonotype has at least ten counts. CDR3 residues: CSAPAAGGRADTQYF. In DNA form, the CDR3 reads TGCAGTGCTCCTGCTGCGGGGGGCAGGGCAGATACGCAGTATTTT. The genes are TRBV20-1 and TRBJ2-3; 8 nucleotides line up with TRBD2. Trimming took 5 bases from V and 4 from J; bases not matched to a gene: 11. Germline loops: CDR1 DFQATT, CDR2 SNEGSKA (reference sequence). CDR3 length: 15 residues.

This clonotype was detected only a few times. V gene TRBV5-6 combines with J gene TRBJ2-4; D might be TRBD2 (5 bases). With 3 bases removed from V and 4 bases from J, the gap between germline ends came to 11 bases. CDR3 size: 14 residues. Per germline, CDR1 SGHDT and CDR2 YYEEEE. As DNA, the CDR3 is TGTGCCAGCAGCTGGAGGAGAGGGAAAAACATTCAGTACTTC. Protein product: CASSWRRGKNIQYF.

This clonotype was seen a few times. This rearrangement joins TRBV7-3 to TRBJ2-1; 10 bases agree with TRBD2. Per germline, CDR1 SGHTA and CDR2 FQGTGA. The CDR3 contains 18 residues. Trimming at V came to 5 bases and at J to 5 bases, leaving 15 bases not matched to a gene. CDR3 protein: CASSLEAYLAGANNEQFF. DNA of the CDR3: TGTGCCAGCAGCCTTGAGGCCTATCTAGCGGGAGCCAACAATGAGCAGTTCTTC.

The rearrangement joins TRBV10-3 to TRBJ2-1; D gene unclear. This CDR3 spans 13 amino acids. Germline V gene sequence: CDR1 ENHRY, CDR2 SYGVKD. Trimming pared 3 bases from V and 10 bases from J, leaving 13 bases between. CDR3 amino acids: CAISDKTAVEQFF. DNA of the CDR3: TGTGCCATCAGTGACAAGACCGCTGTCGAGCAGTTCTTC.

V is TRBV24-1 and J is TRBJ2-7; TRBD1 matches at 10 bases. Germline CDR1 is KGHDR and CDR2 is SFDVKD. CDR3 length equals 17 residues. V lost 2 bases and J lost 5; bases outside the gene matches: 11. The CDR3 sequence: CATSDSRGKTGGNEQYF. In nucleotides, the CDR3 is TGTGCCACCAGTGATTCCCGGGGAAAGACAGGGGGCAACGAGCAGTACTTC.

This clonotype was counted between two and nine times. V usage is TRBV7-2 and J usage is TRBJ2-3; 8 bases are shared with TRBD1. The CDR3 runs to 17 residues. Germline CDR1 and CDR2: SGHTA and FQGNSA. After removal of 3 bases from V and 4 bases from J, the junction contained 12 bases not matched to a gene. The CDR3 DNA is TGTGCCAGCAGCTTCCCCCAGGGGGCGGTGAGGGCAGATACGCAGTATTTT. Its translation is CASSFPQGAVRADTQYF.

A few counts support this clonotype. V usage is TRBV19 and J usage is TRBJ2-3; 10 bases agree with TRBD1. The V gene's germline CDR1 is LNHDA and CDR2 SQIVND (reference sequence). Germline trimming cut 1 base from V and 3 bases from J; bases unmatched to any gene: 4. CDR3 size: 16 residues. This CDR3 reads CASSIGGTGATDTQYF. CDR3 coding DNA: TGTGCCAGTAGTATAGGCGGGACAGGGGCAACAGATACGCAGTATTTT.

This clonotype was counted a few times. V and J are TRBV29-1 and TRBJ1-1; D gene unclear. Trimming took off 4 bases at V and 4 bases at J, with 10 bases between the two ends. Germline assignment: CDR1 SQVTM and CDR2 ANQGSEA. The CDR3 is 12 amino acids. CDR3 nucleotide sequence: TGCAGCGTTGGGCAGAAGGGCACTGAAGCTTTCTTT. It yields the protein CSVGQKGTEAFF.

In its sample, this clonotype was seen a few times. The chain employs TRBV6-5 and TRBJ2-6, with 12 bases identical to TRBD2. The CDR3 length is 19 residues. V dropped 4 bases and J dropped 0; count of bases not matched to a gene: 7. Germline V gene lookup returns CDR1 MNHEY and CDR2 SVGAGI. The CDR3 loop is CASSSLLAGGHSGANVLTF. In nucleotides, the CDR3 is TGTGCCAGCAGTTCCCTACTAGCGGGAGGACACTCTGGGGCCAACGTCCTGACTTTC.

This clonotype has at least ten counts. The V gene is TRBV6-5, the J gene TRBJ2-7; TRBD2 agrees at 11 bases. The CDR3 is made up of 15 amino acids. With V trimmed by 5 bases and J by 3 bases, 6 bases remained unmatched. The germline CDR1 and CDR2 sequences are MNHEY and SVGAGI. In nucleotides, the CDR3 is TGTGCCAGCAGTGGAACTAGCGGGAGCGGCTACGAGCAGTACTTC. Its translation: CASSGTSGSGYEQYF.

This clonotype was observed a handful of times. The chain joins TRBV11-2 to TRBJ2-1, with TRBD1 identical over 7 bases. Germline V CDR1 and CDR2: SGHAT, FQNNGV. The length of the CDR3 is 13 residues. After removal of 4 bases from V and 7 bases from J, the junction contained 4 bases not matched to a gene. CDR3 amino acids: CASSSGTANEQFF. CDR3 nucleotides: TGTGCCAGCAGCTCTGGGACAGCTAATGAGCAGTTCTTC.

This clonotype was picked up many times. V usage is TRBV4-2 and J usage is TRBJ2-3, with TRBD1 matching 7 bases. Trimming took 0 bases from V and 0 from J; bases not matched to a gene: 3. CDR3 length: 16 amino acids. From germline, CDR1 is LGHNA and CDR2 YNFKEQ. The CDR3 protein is CASSQEGTASTDTQYF. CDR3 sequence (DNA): TGTGCCAGCAGCCAAGAGGGGACAGCTAGCACAGATACGCAGTATTTT.

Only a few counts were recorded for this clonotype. CDR3 coding DNA: TGTGCCACCAGTGATAGGGCCTTTAGCGGTCAAGAGACCCAGTACTTC. It encodes CATSDRAFSGQETQYF. The chain has TRBV24-1 and TRBJ2-5; the D gene is possibly TRBD2 (6 bases). The germline V gene encodes CDR1 KGHDR and CDR2 SFDVKD. CDR3 length: 16 residues. V was shortened by 3 bases and J by 2 bases, with 15 bases between the two germline ends.

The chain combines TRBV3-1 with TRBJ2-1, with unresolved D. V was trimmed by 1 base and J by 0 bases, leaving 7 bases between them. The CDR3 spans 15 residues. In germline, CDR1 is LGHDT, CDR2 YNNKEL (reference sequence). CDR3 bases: TGTGCCAGCAGCCAAGTGGTGAGCTCCTACAATGAGCAGTTCTTC. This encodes CASSQVVSSYNEQFF.

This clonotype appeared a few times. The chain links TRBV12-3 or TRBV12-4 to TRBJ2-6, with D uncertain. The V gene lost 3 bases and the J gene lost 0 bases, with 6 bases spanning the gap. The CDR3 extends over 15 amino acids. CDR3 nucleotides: TGTGCCAGCAGTTTCACTGGCTCTGGGGCCAACGTCCTGACTTTC. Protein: CASSFTGSGANVLTF.